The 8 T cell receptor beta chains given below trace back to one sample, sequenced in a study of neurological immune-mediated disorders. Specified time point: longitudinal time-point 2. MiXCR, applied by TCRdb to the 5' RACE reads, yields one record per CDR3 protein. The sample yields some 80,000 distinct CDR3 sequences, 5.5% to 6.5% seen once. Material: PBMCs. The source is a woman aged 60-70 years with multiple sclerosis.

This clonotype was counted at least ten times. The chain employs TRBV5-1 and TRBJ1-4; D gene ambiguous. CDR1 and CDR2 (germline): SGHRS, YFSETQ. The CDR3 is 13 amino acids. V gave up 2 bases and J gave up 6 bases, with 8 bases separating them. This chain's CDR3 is CASSFLDDEKLFF. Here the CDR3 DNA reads TGCGCCAGCAGCTTCTTGGACGATGAAAAACTGTTTTTT.

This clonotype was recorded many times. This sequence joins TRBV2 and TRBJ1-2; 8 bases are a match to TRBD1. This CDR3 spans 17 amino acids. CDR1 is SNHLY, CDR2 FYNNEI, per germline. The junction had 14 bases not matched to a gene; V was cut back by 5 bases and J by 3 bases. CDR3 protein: CASSKFGTGETHYGYTF. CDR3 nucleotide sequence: TGTGCCAGCAGTAAATTCGGGACAGGTGAAACACACTATGGCTACACCTTC.

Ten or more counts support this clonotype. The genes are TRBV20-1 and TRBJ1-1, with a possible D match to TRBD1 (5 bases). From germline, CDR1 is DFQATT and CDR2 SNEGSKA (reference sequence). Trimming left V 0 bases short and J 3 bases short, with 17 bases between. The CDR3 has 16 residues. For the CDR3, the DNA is TGCAGTGCTAGAGATGCTACAGGCGGGAGGGACACTGAAGCTTTCTTT. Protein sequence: CSARDATGGRDTEAFF.

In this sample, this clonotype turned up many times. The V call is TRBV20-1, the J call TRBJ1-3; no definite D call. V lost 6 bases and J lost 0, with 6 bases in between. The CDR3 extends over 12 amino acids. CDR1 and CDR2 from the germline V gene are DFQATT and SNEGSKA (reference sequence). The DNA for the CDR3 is TGCAGTGCAATAGCCTCTGGAAACACCATATATTTT. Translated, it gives CSAIASGNTIYF.

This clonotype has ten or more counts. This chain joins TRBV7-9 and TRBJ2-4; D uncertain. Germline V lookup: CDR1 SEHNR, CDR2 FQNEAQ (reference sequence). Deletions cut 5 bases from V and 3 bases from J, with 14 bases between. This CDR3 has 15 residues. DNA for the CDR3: TGTGCCAGCAGCCGGGTGGGTGTTTTCAAAAACATTCAGTACTTC. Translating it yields CASSRVGVFKNIQYF.

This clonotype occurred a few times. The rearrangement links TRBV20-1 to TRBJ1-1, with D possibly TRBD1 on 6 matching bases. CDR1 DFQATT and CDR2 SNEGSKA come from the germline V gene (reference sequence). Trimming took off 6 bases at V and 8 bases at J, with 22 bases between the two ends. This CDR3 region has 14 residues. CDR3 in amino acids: CSARPLNADREAFF. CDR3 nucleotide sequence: TGCAGTGCCCGACCCCTTAACGCGGACAGAGAAGCTTTCTTT.

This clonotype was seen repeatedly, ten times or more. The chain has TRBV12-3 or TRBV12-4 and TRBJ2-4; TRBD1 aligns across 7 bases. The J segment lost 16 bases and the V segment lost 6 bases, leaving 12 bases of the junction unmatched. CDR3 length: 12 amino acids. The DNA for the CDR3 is TGTGCCAGCAGCGAGGGAAGACAGGGTCGATACTTC. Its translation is CASSEGRQGRYF.

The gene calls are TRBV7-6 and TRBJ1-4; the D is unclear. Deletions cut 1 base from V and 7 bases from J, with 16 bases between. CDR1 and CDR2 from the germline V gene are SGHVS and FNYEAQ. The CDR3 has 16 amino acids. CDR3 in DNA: TGTGCCAGCAGCTTAGGGCAGCTAAGAGAGGGTGAAAAACTGTTTTTT. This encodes CASSLGQLREGEKLFF.